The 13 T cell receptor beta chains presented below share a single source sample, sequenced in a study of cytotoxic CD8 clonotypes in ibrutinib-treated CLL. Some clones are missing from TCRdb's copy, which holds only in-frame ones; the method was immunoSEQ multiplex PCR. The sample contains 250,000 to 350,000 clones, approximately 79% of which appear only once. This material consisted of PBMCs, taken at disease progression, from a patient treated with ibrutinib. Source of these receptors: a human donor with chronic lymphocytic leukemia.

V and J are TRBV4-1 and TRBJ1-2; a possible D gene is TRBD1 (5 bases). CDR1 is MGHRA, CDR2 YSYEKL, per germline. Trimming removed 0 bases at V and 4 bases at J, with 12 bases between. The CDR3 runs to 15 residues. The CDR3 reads CASSQEDTAFYGYTF. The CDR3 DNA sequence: TGCGCCAGCAGCCAAGAGGACACGGCGTTCTATGGCTACACCTTC.

CDR3: CAWKKVGGYTF. The CDR3 DNA follows: TGTGCCTGGAAGAAAGTAGGTGGCTACACCTTC. This sequence joins TRBV30 and TRBJ1-2; no firm D call. V lost 4 bases, J lost 7 bases, and 10 bases lay in between. The germline gives CDR1 GTSNPN, CDR2 SVGIG (reference sequence). The length of the CDR3 is 11 residues.

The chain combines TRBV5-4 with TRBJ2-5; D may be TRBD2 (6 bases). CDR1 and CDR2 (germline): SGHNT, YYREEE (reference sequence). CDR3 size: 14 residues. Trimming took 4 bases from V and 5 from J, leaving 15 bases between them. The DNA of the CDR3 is TGTGCCAGCAGCCCCGGGGGTGGGGAGGAGACCCAGTACTTC. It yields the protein CASSPGGGEETQYF.

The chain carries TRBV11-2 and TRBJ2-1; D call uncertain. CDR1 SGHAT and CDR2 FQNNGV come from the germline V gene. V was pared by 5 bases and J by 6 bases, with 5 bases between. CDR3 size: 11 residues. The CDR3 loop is CASSLRNEQFF. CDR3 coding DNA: TGTGCCAGCAGCCTTCGCAATGAGCAGTTCTTC.

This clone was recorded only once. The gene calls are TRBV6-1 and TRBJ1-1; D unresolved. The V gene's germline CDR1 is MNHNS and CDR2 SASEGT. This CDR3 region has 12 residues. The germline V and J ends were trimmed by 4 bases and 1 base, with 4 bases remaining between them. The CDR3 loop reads CASSGWNTEAFF. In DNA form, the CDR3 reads TGTGCCAGCAGTGGGTGGAACACTGAAGCTTTCTTT.

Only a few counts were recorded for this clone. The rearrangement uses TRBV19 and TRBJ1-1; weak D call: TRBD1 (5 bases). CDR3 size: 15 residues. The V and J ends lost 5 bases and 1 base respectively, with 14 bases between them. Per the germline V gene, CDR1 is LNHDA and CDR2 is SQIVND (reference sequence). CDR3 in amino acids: CASSPGHGPNTEAFF. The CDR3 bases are TGTGCCAGTAGTCCTGGACACGGACCGAACACTGAAGCTTTCTTT.

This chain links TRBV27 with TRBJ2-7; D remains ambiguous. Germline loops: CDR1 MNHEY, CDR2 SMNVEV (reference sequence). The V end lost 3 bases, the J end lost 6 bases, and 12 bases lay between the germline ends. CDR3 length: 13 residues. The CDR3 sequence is CASSFGPFSEQYF. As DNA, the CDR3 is TGTGCCAGCAGTTTCGGCCCTTTTTCCGAGCAGTACTTC.

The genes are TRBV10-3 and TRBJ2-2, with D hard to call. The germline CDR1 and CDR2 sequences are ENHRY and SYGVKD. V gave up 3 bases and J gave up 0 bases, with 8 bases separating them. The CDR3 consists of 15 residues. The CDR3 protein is CAISEVGANTGELFF. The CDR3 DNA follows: TGTGCCATCAGTGAAGTTGGGGCGAACACCGGGGAGCTGTTTTTT.

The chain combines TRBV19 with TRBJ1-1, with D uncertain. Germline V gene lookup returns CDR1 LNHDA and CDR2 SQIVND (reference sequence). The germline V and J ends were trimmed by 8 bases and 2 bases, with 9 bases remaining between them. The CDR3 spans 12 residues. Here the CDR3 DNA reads TGTGCCAGTGGAGGAGTAAACACTGAAGCTTTCTTT. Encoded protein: CASGGVNTEAFF. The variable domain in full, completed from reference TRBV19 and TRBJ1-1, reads DGGITQSPKYLFRKEGQNVTLSCEQNLNHDAMYWYRQDPGQGLRLIYYSQIVNDFQKGDIAEGYSVSREKKESFPLTVTSAQKNPTAFYLCASGGVNTEAFFGQGTRLTVV.

The CDR3 DNA follows: TGTGCCAGCTTTTCACAGGAACAAGAGACCCAGTACTTC. Protein product: CASFSQEQETQYF. The chain links TRBV2 to TRBJ2-5; maybe TRBD1 (5 bases). This CDR3 has 13 amino acids. V dropped 8 bases and J dropped 2 bases, with 12 bases sitting between them. Looked up from germline, CDR1 is SNHLY and CDR2 is FYNNEI.

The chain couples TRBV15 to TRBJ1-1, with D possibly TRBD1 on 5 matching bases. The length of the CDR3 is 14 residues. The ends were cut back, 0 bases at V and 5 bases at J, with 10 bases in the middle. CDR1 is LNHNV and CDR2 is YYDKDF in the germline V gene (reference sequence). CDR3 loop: CATSRDLGGTEAFF. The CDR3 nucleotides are TGTGCCACCAGCAGAGATCTGGGGGGAACTGAAGCTTTCTTT.

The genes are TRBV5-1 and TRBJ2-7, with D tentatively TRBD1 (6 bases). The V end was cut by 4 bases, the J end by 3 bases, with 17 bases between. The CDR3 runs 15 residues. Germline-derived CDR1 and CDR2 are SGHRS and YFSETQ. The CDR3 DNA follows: TGCGCCAGCAGCCCCTATTACGGACAGAGCTACGAGCAGTACTTC. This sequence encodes CASSPYYGQSYEQYF.

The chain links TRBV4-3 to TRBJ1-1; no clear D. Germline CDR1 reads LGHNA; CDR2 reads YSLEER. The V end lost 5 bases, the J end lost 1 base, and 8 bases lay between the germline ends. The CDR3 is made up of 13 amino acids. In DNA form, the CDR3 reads TGCGCCAGCAGCTCAAACAGGAACACTGAAGCTTTCTTT. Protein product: CASSSNRNTEAFF.